This T cell receptor beta chain was captured by sequencing in a study of blood T cell repertoires in COVID-19. For the study at large: COVID-19 samples, acute and convalescent, were from the United States, Italy and Spain. The cDNA or gDNA used as material had been derived from T cells, B-cell-depleted T cells, or PBMCs.

Original processing methods: Amplification from reference gene primers served as the basis for estimated nucleated cell counts. The protocol was immunoSEQ multiplex PCR, while the TCRdb copy is restricted to in-frame clones and leaves out a portion. That table supplies the V and J calls and clone size; D and trimming were determined from the DNA. The data hold some 140,000 clones, with 80% to 85% observed a single time. Per the germline V gene, CDR1 is SGHTA and CDR2 is FQGTGA. The CDR3 consists of 16 residues. Trimming pared 2 bases from V and 0 bases from J, leaving 12 bases between. The clonotype comes from a woman aged 55-69 years with active or convalescent COVID-19. J is TRBJ2-3 and V is TRBV7-3; a weak D match, TRBD1 (6 bases). Sample: peripheral blood. The CDR3 DNA reads TGTGCCAGCAGCTTATGGGGGCCAGGTAGCACAGATACGCAGTATTTT. This codes for CASSLWGPGSTDTQYF.